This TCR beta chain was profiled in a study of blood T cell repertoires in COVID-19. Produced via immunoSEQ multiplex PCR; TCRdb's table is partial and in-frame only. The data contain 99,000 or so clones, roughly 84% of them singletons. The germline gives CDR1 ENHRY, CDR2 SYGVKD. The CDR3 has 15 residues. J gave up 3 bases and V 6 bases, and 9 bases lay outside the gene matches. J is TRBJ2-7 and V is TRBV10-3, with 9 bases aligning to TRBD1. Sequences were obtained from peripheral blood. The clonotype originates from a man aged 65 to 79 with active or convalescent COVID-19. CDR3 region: CAISPVPGQGYEQYF. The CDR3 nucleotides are TGTGCCATCAGCCCTGTCCCGGGACAGGGCTACGAGCAGTACTTC.